This T cell receptor (beta chain) was identified in a study of blood T cell repertoires in COVID-19. Whole-study context: The cDNA or gDNA used as material had been derived from T cells, B-cell-depleted T cells, or PBMCs.

The CDR3 extends over 15 amino acids. Losses at the gene ends were 4 bases for V and 4 bases for J; bases not matched to a gene: 11. CDR1 and CDR2 from the germline V gene are SGHRS and YFSETQ. Seattle cases were enrolled at active infection and followed longitudinally. Original processing methods: For nucleated cells, counts were estimated from reference gene primer amplification. TCRdb's copy holds only in-frame clones and misses some; the assay was immunoSEQ multiplex PCR. V, J and clone size reflect that table, while D and trimming were determined from the DNA. The table has 300,000 to 350,000 clones, around 88% seen once.

The sequencing sample was made of peripheral blood. This sequence originates from a woman in her 30s with COVID-19, enrolled during active disease. The V and J genes are TRBV5-1 and TRBJ2-7; 7 bases agree with TRBD1. CDR3 in amino acids: CASSQMNRGSYEQYF. CDR3 nucleotides: TGCGCCAGCAGCCAAATGAACAGGGGTTCGTACGAGCAGTACTTC.